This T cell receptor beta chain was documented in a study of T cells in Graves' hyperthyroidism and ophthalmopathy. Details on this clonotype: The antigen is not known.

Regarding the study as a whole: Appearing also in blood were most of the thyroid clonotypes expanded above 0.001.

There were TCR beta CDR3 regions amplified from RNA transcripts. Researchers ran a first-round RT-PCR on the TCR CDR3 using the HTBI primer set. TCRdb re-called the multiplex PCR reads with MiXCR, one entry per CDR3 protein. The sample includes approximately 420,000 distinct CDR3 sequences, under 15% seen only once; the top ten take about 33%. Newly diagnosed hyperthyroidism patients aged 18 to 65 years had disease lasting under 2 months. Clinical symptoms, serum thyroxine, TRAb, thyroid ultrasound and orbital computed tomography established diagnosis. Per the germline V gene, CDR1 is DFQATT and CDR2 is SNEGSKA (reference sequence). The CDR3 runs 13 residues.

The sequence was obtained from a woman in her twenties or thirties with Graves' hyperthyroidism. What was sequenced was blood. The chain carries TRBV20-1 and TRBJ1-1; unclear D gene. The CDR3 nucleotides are TGCAGGGGCGACTTGGACGAGAACACTGAAGCTTTCTTT. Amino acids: CRGDLDENTEAFF.